These 14 T cell receptor beta chains were all obtained from the same sample, sequenced in a study of CD8 T cells in ankylosing spondylitis. TCRdb independently ran MiXCR on the 5' RACE reads; one entry per CDR3 protein. The profile shows roughly 250,000 distinct CDR3 sequences, 8% to 9.5% of them singletons. The specimen sequenced was blood, either unsorted or a sorted T cell fraction (not recorded which). The receptor source for this set is a male donor with ankylosing spondylitis or in good health (not recorded which).

The gene calls are TRBV12-3 or TRBV12-4 and TRBJ2-3; D remains unclear. The CDR3 extends over 16 amino acids. Trimming took 1 base from V and 0 from J, leaving 11 bases between them. The CDR3 loop reads CASSLVPASSTDTQYF. CDR3 coding DNA: TGTGCCAGCAGTTTAGTACCAGCCTCTAGCACAGATACGCAGTATTTT.

In this sample, this clonotype turned up many times. The CDR3 DNA reads TGTGCCAGCAGTTTTTCACTAGCGGGGATCAATGAGCAGTTCTTC. This gives the protein CASSFSLAGINEQFF. This chain uses TRBV12-3 or TRBV12-4 with TRBJ2-1, with 10 bases matching TRBD2. V trimming: 3 bases; J trimming: 6 bases; junction bases outside the gene matches: 5. The CDR3 spans 15 residues.

This clonotype was detected ten times or more. This rearrangement joins TRBV20-1 to TRBJ1-1; 12 bases line up with TRBD1. CDR1 and CDR2 from the germline V gene are DFQATT and SNEGSKA (reference sequence). The CDR3 sequence is 13 residues long. The trim removed 7 bases at V and 5 bases at J, leaving 5 bases unmatched. CDR3 protein: CSVSGQGATEAFF. DNA for the CDR3: TGCAGTGTATCGGGACAGGGGGCGACTGAAGCTTTCTTT.

This clonotype occurred many times. This sequence joins TRBV20-1 and TRBJ1-6; a possible D gene is TRBD1 (6 bases). Germline lookup yields CDR1 DFQATT and CDR2 SNEGSKA (reference sequence). V gave up 1 base and J gave up 8 bases, with 12 bases separating them. The CDR3 has 14 amino acids. This chain's CDR3 is CSARGGLEDSPLHF. The CDR3 region has the DNA TGCAGTGCTAGAGGGGGGCTCGAGGATTCACCCCTCCACTTT.

This chain links TRBV7-2 with TRBJ2-5; 7 nucleotides align to TRBD2. Looked up from germline, CDR1 is SGHTA and CDR2 is FQGNSA. V was pared by 5 bases and J by 4 bases, with 10 bases of the junction left unmatched. The CDR3 sequence is 15 residues long. In DNA, the CDR3 is TGTGCCAGCAGCCCGCTAGCGGCGGAAGGAGAGACCCAGTACTTC. This encodes CASSPLAAEGETQYF.

This clonotype was observed many times. The V call is TRBV20-1, the J call TRBJ2-7; 11 bases are shared with TRBD2. The CDR3 is 14 residues long. V shed 3 bases, J shed 3 bases, and the junction held 4 bases outside the gene matches. Germline loops: CDR1 DFQATT, CDR2 SNEGSKA (reference sequence). CDR3 loop: CSASKTSGSYEQYF. CDR3 nucleotide sequence: TGCAGTGCTAGTAAAACTAGCGGGAGCTACGAGCAGTACTTC.

The J gene is TRBJ1-1, the V gene TRBV6-2 or TRBV6-3; weak D call: TRBD1 (5 bases). Germline CDR1 is MNHEY and CDR2 is SVGEGT. The CDR3 is made up of 15 amino acids. The ends were cut back, 7 bases at V and 2 bases at J, with 17 bases in the middle. The CDR3 region is CASTSRQQENTEAFF. CDR3 nucleotide sequence: TGTGCCAGCACCTCGCGACAGCAAGAAAACACTGAAGCTTTCTTT.

This clonotype was seen only a few times. V usage is TRBV5-1 and J usage is TRBJ2-7; no reliable D call. Germline CDR1 SGHRS, CDR2 YFSETQ. The CDR3 has 15 residues. V lost 0 bases and J 0 bases, leaving 10 bases between the germline ends. The CDR3 sequence: CASSLGPSSSYEQYF. The CDR3 DNA reads as TGCGCCAGCAGCTTGGGACCTTCGAGCTCCTACGAGCAGTACTTC.

This clonotype was observed at least ten times. CDR3 region: CASSTGRGTEAFF. The CDR3 DNA reads as TGTGCCAGCAGCACCGGACGGGGCACTGAAGCTTTCTTT. This chain joins TRBV5-4 and TRBJ1-1, with unresolved D. The CDR3 consists of 13 residues. Trimming removed 4 bases from V and 4 bases from J, with 11 bases in between. Germline CDR1 reads SGHNT; CDR2 reads YYREEE (reference sequence). Drawing the rest from reference TRBV5-4 and TRBJ1-1, the complete variable domain is ETGVTQSPTHLIKTRGQQVTLRCSSQSGHNTVSWYQQALGQGPQFIFQYYREEENGRGNFPPRFSGLQFPNYSSELNVNALELDDSALYLCASSTGRGTEAFFGQGTRLTVV.

V is TRBV5-1 and J is TRBJ2-3; weak D call: TRBD2 (5 bases). CDR1 and CDR2 from the germline V gene are SGHRS and YFSETQ. CDR3 length: 15 amino acids. Trimming stripped 4 bases from V and 2 bases from J, with 14 bases between. The CDR3 protein is CASSRGSVDTDTQYF. For the CDR3, the DNA is TGCGCCAGCAGCCGCGGGTCAGTGGACACAGATACGCAGTATTTT.

This clonotype was observed at least ten times. V usage is TRBV18 and J usage is TRBJ1-4, with 11 positions matching TRBD1. Germline CDR1 KGHSH, CDR2 LQKENI. The CDR3 totals 15 residues. V gave up 3 bases and J gave up 7 bases; unmatched junction bases: 4. Here the CDR3 DNA reads TGTGCCAGCTCACCCGGGACAGGGGGAAGTGAAAAACTGTTTTTT. Protein product: CASSPGTGGSEKLFF.

This clonotype was recorded a few times. The rearrangement joins TRBV7-9 to TRBJ2-2; 9 bases are shared with TRBD2. Germline assignment: CDR1 SEHNR and CDR2 FQNEAQ (reference sequence). Trimming took 4 bases from V and 6 from J; bases not matched to a gene: 9. The CDR3 runs 16 residues. The CDR3 DNA is TGTGCCAGCAGCTCCCGGCGGGAGGGCCTGTCCGGGGAGCTGTTTTTT. Its protein is CASSSRREGLSGELFF.

Remarks on this clonotype: A much more abundant neighbour one base away suggests this may be a read error. The rearrangement joins TRBV10-3 to TRBJ2-3; D unresolved. V lost 7 bases, J lost 0 bases, and 17 bases lay in between. The CDR3 runs 16 residues. The germline CDR1 and CDR2 sequences are ENHRY and SYGVKD. The CDR3 DNA reads TGTGCCATCAATGATATCGAGCTAGGAAGCACAGATACGCAGTATTTT. This encodes CAINDIELGSTDTQYF.

This clonotype was seen ten or more times. The CDR3 coding sequence is TGTGCCAGCAGCTTAGCGGAGGCCGGGGAGCTGTTTTTT. Its protein product is CASSLAEAGELFF. V and J are TRBV7-8 and TRBJ2-2; D is perhaps TRBD2 (5 bases). V gave up 0 bases and J gave up 6 bases, with 5 bases separating them. This CDR3 contains 13 residues. Germline loops: CDR1 SGHVS, CDR2 FQNEAQ. Combining the CDR3 with reference TRBV7-8 and TRBJ2-2 gives the whole variable domain GAGVSQSPRYKVAKRGQDVALRCDPISGHVSLFWYQQALGQGPEFLTYFQNEAQLDKSGLPSDRFFAERPEGSVSTLKIQRTQQEDSAVYLCASSLAEAGELFFGEGSRLTVL.